This T cell receptor (beta chain) was sequenced for a study of shared clonotypes between healthy human individuals. The study, taken as a whole, reports: Some clonotypes were shared by all four sorted-subset donors, while others were not shared. The non-shared ones had lower generation probabilities than the shared ones.

The CD4+ fraction was divided into a CD45RA+ naive subset and a CD45RA-negative memory subset. Each PCR replicate from the sorted subsets contained around 0.2 ug DNA, which is around 30,000 T cell genomes. Repertoires were generated with immunoSEQ multiplex PCR, while TCRdb's copy carries only in-frame clones and drops some. The profile shows hundreds of thousands of clones, almost 97% of them singletons. Notes on this clone: What it binds is unknown.

Germline V gene lookup returns CDR1 MDHEN and CDR2 SYDVKM. Trimming took off 10 bases at V and 12 bases at J, with 19 bases between the two ends. This CDR3 spans 12 amino acids. This clonotype was obtained from a woman under 40 in good health. The sequencing input was naive CD4+ T cells sorted from blood. Indicated subset: CD45RA+ positively selected. V is TRBV28 and J is TRBJ2-1, with D perhaps matching TRBD1 or TRBD2 (5 bases each). Written as DNA, the CDR3 is TGTGCCACTTCGGACATACCCCGGGGGCAGTTCTTC. Translation gives CATSDIPRGQFF.